This TCR beta chain was sequenced during a study of blood T cell repertoires in COVID-19. Study-wide context: T cells, B-cell-depleted T cells, or PBMCs provided the cDNA or gDNA that served as material.

V was trimmed by 5 bases and J by 4 bases, leaving 11 bases between them. The CDR3 has 13 residues. Here immunoSEQ multiplex PCR was the method, and the copy in TCRdb shows in-frame clones only, minus some. The repertoire holds some 130,000 clones, with around 85% as singletons. The rearrangement uses TRBV12-3 or TRBV12-4 and TRBJ1-2; no clear D gene. The TCR was taken from a woman in her fifties or sixties with acute or convalescent COVID-19. Sequencing was carried out using peripheral blood. CDR3 DNA sequence: TGTGCCAGCAGTCCGAGGGATGCCTATGGCTACACCTTC. It is translated as CASSPRDAYGYTF.